Included here is one T cell receptor (beta chain) sequence, with context. The source of the sample is a study of blood T cell repertoires in COVID-19. As for the study in general: PBMCs, B-cell-depleted T cells, or T cells provided the cDNA or gDNA that made up the material.

The CDR3 consists of 13 residues. Germline assignment: CDR1 MDHEN and CDR2 SYDVKM. With V trimmed by 7 bases and J by 6 bases, 3 bases remained unmatched. In the study's own analysis: From reference gene primer amplification, estimates of nucleated cell counts were derived. The method was immunoSEQ multiplex PCR; TCRdb's version includes in-frame clones alone and lacks a portion of them. V and J calls and clone size are as listed in that table; D and trimming were resolved from the DNA. The top ten clones hold roughly 8.6% of a sample with 180,000 or so clones, roughly 85% of them seen once. Sequencing was carried out using peripheral blood. This TCR derives from a man between 60 and 70 years old with acute or convalescent COVID-19. This rearrangement joins TRBV28 to TRBJ1-5, with TRBD1 identical over 10 bases. CDR3 bases: TGTGCCAGCATTCGGGACAGGGGTCAGCCCCAGCATTTT. Amino acid sequence: CASIRDRGQPQHF.